This T cell receptor (beta chain) was identified in a study of shared clonotypes between healthy human individuals. Study-wide results and caveats: The researchers took only blood, and tissue repertoires probably look different.

Naive CD8 cells comprised CD45RO-negative, CCR7-positively selected cells, excluding terminally differentiated effector memory CD45RA+ cells. The method was immunoSEQ multiplex PCR; TCRdb's version includes in-frame clones alone and lacks a portion of them. This table has around 610,000 clones, 90% to 97% appearing once. On this clone: Its antigen remains unidentified.

V lost 5 bases, J lost 4 bases, and 9 bases lay in between. This CDR3 spans 13 amino acids. Germline CDR1 MDHEN, CDR2 SYDVKM. The receptor was derived from a woman in her 30s in good health. The specimen sequenced was naive CD8+ T cells sorted from blood. V is TRBV28 and J is TRBJ2-1; D is ambiguous. CDR3 region: CASSVLQYNEQFF. In nucleotides, the CDR3 is TGTGCCAGCAGTGTCCTCCAGTACAATGAGCAGTTCTTC.